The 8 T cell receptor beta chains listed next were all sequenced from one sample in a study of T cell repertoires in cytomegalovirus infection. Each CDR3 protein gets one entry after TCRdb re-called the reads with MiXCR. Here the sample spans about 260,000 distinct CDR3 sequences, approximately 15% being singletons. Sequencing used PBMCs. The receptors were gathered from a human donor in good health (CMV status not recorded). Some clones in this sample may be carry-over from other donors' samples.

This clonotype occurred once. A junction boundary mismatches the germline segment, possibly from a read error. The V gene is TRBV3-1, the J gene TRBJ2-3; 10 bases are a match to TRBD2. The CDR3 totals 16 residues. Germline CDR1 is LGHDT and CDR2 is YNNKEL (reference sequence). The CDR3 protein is CASSQLAGESTATQYF. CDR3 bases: TGTGCCAGCAGCCAACTAGCGGGAGAAAGCACAGCTACGCAGTATTTT.

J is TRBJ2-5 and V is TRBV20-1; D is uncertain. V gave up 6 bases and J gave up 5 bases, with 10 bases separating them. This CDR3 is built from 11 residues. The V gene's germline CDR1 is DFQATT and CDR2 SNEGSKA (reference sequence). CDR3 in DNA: TGCAGTGCCCTCCACGGGGAGACCCAGTACTTC. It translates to CSALHGETQYF.

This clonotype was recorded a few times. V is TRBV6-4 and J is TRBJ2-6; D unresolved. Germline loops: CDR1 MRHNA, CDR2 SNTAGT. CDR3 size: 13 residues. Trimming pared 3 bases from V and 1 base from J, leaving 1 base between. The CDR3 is CASSESGANVLTF. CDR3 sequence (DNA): TGTGCCAGCAGTGAGTCTGGGGCCAACGTCCTGACTTTC.

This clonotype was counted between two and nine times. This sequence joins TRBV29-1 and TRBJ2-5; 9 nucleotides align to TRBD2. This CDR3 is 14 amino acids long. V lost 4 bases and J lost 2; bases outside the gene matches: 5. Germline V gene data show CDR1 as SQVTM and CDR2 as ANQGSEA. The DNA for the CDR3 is TGCAGCGTTGGTTTTGCGGGAGGGCAAGAGACCCAGTACTTC. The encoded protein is CSVGFAGGQETQYF.

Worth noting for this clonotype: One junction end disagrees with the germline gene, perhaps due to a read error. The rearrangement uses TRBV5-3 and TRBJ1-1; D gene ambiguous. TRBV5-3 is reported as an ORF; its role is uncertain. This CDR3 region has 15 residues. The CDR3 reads CASSLESQRNTEAFF. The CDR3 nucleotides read TGTGCCAGCAGCTTGGAATCCCAACGGAACACTGAAGCTTTCTTT.

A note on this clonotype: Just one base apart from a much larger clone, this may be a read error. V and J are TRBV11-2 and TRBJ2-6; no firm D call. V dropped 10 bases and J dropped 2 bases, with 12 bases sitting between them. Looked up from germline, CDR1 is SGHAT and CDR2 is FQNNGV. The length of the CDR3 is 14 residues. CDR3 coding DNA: TGTGCCACGCCGCACCTAGCTGGGGCCAACGTCCTGACTTTC. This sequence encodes CATPHLAGANVLTF.

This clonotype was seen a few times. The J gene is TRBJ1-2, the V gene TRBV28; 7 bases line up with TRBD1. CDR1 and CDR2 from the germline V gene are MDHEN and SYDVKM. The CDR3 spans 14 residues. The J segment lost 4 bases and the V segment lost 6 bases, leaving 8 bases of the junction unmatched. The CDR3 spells CASSSADRAYGYTF. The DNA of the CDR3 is TGTGCCAGCAGCTCTGCCGACAGGGCCTATGGCTACACCTTC.

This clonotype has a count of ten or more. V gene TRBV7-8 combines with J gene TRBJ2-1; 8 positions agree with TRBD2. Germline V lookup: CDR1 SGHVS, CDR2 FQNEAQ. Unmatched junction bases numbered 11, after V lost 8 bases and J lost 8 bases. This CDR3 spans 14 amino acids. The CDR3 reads CASRRGGRIDEQFF. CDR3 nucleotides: TGTGCCAGCCGTCGGGGGGGCAGGATCGATGAGCAGTTCTTC.